This TCR beta chain comes out of a study of beta chain features in type 1 diabetes. At the level of the study: Cell yields, age and gender were similar between patients and healthy donors.

As regards this clone: Antigen unknown.

TCRB transcripts that were expressed got sequenced, as all of the isolated RNA had been reverse transcribed. Assay: immunoSEQ multiplex PCR; the TCRdb copy retains only in-frame clones and omits some. The profile shows roughly 280,000 clones, less than 30% of them singletons. One heparinised draw of blood, averaging about 110 mL, came from each donor. Naive, central memory, regulatory and stem cell-like memory cells within the CD4+ compartment were sorted using CD45RO/CCR7/CD25/CD127/CD95/CD27. Study-level results: Because the template was cDNA, high-expressing cells might be over-represented. When Type 1 diabetes patients were examined, their TCRB CDR3s proved moderately but significantly shorter in all four CD4+ subsets.

Sequenced sample: naive CD4+ T cells from blood. This TCR came from a woman aged 25 to 39 with type 1 diabetes.

The DNA for the CDR3 is TGCAGTGCTAGGGGAGACAATGAGCAGTTCTTC. Protein: CSARGDNEQFF. V gene TRBV20-1 combines with J gene TRBJ2-1, with D possibly being TRBD2 (5 bases). Germline-derived CDR1 and CDR2 are DFQATT and SNEGSKA (reference sequence). There are 11 residues in the CDR3. V lost 3 bases to trimming and J lost 5 bases, with 5 bases between them.